Each of the 22 T cell receptor beta chains below was sequenced from the same sample in a study of blood T cells in healthy people across ages. Primed by a sample-barcoded 5' primer and a J-beta primer mix, a second PCR proceeded for 7 to 11 cycles. TCRdb used MiXCR to reprocess the 5' RACE reads, holding one entry per CDR3 protein. The sample has 1.5 million to 2 million distinct CDR3 sequences, roughly 27% seen once; the top ten hold 7.7%. What was sequenced was blood. These receptors all stem from a woman aged 25 to 39 in good health.

In its sample, this clonotype was seen a few times. A junction boundary mismatches the germline segment, possibly from a read error. V gene TRBV6-6 combines with J gene TRBJ2-7, with 7 bases identical to TRBD1. This CDR3 has 16 amino acids. Germline CDR1 is MNHNY and CDR2 is SVGAGI (reference sequence). In nucleotides, the CDR3 is TGTGCCTGCAGTTTATATCAGGGACAGACTCCGTACGAGCAGTACTTC. Translating it yields CACSLYQGQTPYEQYF.

This chain uses TRBV18 with TRBJ2-5; D not certain. CDR1 and CDR2 from the germline V gene are KGHSH and LQKENI. The CDR3 runs to 13 residues. Trimming left V 6 bases short and J 5 bases short, with 13 bases between. DNA for the CDR3: TGTGCCAGCTCCCCTGGGGATTGGGAGACCCAGTACTTC. This codes for CASSPGDWETQYF.

The genes are TRBV6-6 and TRBJ1-5; the match to TRBD1 covers 7 bases. The V and J ends lost 7 bases and 2 bases, in that order; junction bases with no gene match: 11. Per germline, CDR1 MNHNY and CDR2 SVGAGI (reference sequence). This CDR3 has 16 residues. The CDR3 spells CASTLGTARGNQPQHF. The CDR3 DNA follows: TGTGCCAGCACCTTAGGGACAGCAAGGGGCAATCAGCCCCAGCATTTT.

This clonotype was seen at least ten times. The rearrangement links TRBV20-1 to TRBJ2-3; D is ambiguous. Germline assignment: CDR1 DFQATT and CDR2 SNEGSKA (reference sequence). This CDR3 region has 17 residues. The V gene lost 5 bases and the J gene lost 2 bases, with 23 bases spanning the gap. The CDR3 is CSALEFGQLYTTDTQYF. DNA for the CDR3: TGCAGTGCTCTCGAATTCGGTCAGTTGTATACCACAGATACGCAGTATTTT.

The chain is built from TRBV20-1 and TRBJ1-4; D perhaps matches TRBD1 (5 bases). Per the germline V gene, CDR1 is DFQATT and CDR2 is SNEGSKA (reference sequence). The CDR3 sequence is 18 residues long. Trimming shortened V by 0 bases and J by 0 bases, and 17 bases separated the two germline ends. The CDR3 sequence is CSARDHGGSGATNEKLFF. The CDR3, as DNA: TGCAGTGCTAGAGATCATGGGGGGTCGGGGGCAACTAATGAAAAACTGTTTTTT.

This clonotype was detected ten times or more. The V gene is TRBV20-1, the J gene TRBJ1-2; 9 bases map to TRBD1. CDR3 length: 11 residues. CDR1 DFQATT and CDR2 SNEGSKA come from the germline V gene (reference sequence). Losses at the gene ends were 6 bases for V and 8 bases for J; bases not matched to a gene: 4. CDR3 nucleotides: TGCAGTGCCGGGACAGGGATGGGCTACACCTTC. Translated, it gives CSAGTGMGYTF.

The chain employs TRBV5-1 and TRBJ2-7; possible D gene TRBD1, 5 bases. Trimming took 0 bases from V and 4 from J, leaving 11 bases between them. The CDR3 contains 14 residues. Germline CDR1 reads SGHRS; CDR2 reads YFSETQ. The CDR3 nucleotides are TGCGCCAGCAGCTTGGGACAGACCCGTTACGAGCAGTACTTC. This encodes CASSLGQTRYEQYF.

This clonotype was detected only a few times. This chain connects TRBV10-3 to TRBJ1-2; D is unresolved. The CDR3 totals 13 residues. Germline-derived CDR1 and CDR2 are ENHRY and SYGVKD. The ends were cut back, 5 bases at V and 3 bases at J, with 10 bases in the middle. The DNA of the CDR3 is TGTGCCATCAGTAGGGCCAGCGACTATGGCTACACCTTC. Its translation is CAISRASDYGYTF.

In its sample, this clonotype was seen a few times. The chain employs TRBV7-9 and TRBJ1-2; no clear D gene. The CDR3 runs to 12 residues. Germline V lookup: CDR1 SEHNR, CDR2 FQNEAQ (reference sequence). V was clipped by 4 bases and J by 11 bases, with 14 bases between them. DNA for the CDR3: TGTGCCAGCAGCTCCGGTTGGGTTGGATACACCTTC. As protein: CASSSGWVGYTF.

The chain links TRBV5-1 to TRBJ2-3; 12 nucleotides match TRBD2. V lost 5 bases and J lost 3; bases outside the gene matches: 16. Germline V lookup: CDR1 SGHRS, CDR2 YFSETQ. This CDR3 is built from 19 residues. CDR3 DNA: TGCGCCAGCAGGGTCGGACTAGCGGGAACCACCTTTCGTACAGATACGCAGTATTTT. Amino acids: CASRVGLAGTTFRTDTQYF.

Note on this clonotype: It may be a read error: a sequence one base away is much more abundant. The V call is TRBV20-1, the J call TRBJ2-4; D uncertain. V was clipped by 5 bases and J by 2 bases, with 13 bases between them. There are 14 residues in the CDR3. Looked up from germline, CDR1 is DFQATT and CDR2 is SNEGSKA (reference sequence). Here the CDR3 DNA reads TGCAGTGCTGGCGGTTTTGATTCCAAAAACATTCAGTACTTC. It is translated as CSAGGFDSKNIQYF.

The chain couples TRBV7-3 to TRBJ2-7, with 7 bases lining up with TRBD1. CDR1 and CDR2 (germline): SGHTA, FQGTGA. The CDR3 loop spans 12 amino acids. J was trimmed by 12 bases and V by 5 bases; bases with no gene match: 10. The CDR3 DNA reads TGTGCCAGCAGCGAGTCAGGGGGTACGCCGTACTTC. This translates into CASSESGGTPYF.

This clonotype was seen at least ten times. The V and J genes are TRBV20-1 and TRBJ1-2; D uncertain. Germline V gene lookup returns CDR1 DFQATT and CDR2 SNEGSKA (reference sequence). V lost 6 bases and J lost 1, with 15 bases in between. This CDR3 is 14 amino acids long. The CDR3 sequence is CSATPRIINYGYTF. CDR3 nucleotides: TGCAGTGCCACCCCCAGGATTATTAACTATGGCTACACCTTC.

V and J are TRBV29-1 and TRBJ2-7; a weak D match, TRBD2 (5 bases). CDR1 is SQVTM and CDR2 is ANQGSEA in the germline V gene. Trimming shortened V by 8 bases and J by 7 bases, and 15 bases separated the two germline ends. This CDR3 spans 11 amino acids. This CDR3 is CSTSGPGEQYF. CDR3 DNA sequence: TGCAGCACCAGTGGACCGGGGGAGCAGTACTTC.

There are a few counts of this clonotype. V usage is TRBV27 and J usage is TRBJ2-1, with D hard to call. V was clipped by 6 bases and J by 3 bases, with 15 bases between them. The germline V gene encodes CDR1 MNHEY and CDR2 SMNVEV (reference sequence). The CDR3 runs to 15 residues. The CDR3 region is CASSIGLIDYNEQFF. The CDR3 DNA is TGTGCCAGCAGCATCGGCCTAATTGACTACAATGAGCAGTTCTTC.

The rearrangement joins TRBV29-1 to TRBJ2-1, with D maybe TRBD2 (6 bases). Gene TRBJ2-7 matches the end of the DNA better, so the J call may be wrong. The CDR3 consists of 12 residues. Germline V gene lookup returns CDR1 SQVTM and CDR2 ANQGSEA. The CDR3 loop is CSVVAGYNEQYF. CDR3 in DNA: TGCAGCGTTGTGGCGGGGTACAATGAGCAGTACTTC.

This clonotype was counted a single time. The chain employs TRBV28 and TRBJ1-2, with 8 positions matching TRBD1. The CDR3 is 16 residues long. CDR1 and CDR2 from the germline V gene are MDHEN and SYDVKM. The V gene end was trimmed by 6 bases and the J gene end by 5 bases; junction bases not matched to a gene: 14. CDR3 sequence: CASSQATGGRSYGYTF. CDR3 nucleotide sequence: TGTGCCAGCAGCCAGGCAACAGGGGGGAGATCATATGGCTACACCTTC.

V gene TRBV12-3 or TRBV12-4 combines with J gene TRBJ1-5; D is perhaps TRBD1 (6 bases). This CDR3 has 12 residues. V dropped 6 bases and J dropped 7 bases, with 10 bases sitting between them. The CDR3 loop is CASRGGGQPQHF. The CDR3 nucleotides are TGTGCCAGCAGGGGAGGGGGGCAGCCCCAGCATTTT.

This clonotype was seen a few times. A junction end diverges from the germline sequence, so it may reflect a read error. The chain combines TRBV7-9 with TRBJ2-7, with no clear D. Looked up from germline, CDR1 is SEHNR and CDR2 is FQNEAQ (reference sequence). The CDR3 sequence is 12 residues long. The CDR3 sequence is CAISLATYEQYF. Written as DNA, the CDR3 is TGTGCCATCAGCTTGGCGACCTACGAGCAGTACTTC.

This clonotype was observed a few times. This chain uses TRBV7-9 with TRBJ2-4, with 7 bases matching TRBD1. CDR1 and CDR2 (germline): SEHNR, FQNEAQ (reference sequence). Trimming at V came to 5 bases and at J to 6 bases, leaving 10 bases not matched to a gene. CDR3 size: 15 residues. The CDR3 nucleotides are TGTGCCAGCAGCCCCCCAAGGACAGGCGGAAACATTCAGTACTTC. Amino acids: CASSPPRTGGNIQYF.

In its sample, this clonotype was seen once. CDR3 amino acids: CASSLGLAGRGRTYEQFF. In DNA form, the CDR3 reads TGTGCCAGCAGCTTAGGACTAGCGGGGAGGGGGAGAACCTACGAGCAGTTCTTC. The gene calls are TRBV7-2 and TRBJ2-1, with 11 bases lining up with TRBD2. V shed 1 base and J 10 bases; nucleotides not matched to a gene: 15. The CDR3 loop spans 18 amino acids. CDR1 SGHTA and CDR2 FQGNSA come from the germline V gene. Full variable domain (rest looked up from reference TRBV7-2 and TRBJ2-1): GAGVSQSPSNKVTEKGKDVELRCDPISGHTALYWYRQSLGQGLEFLIYFQGNSAPDKSGLPSDRFSAERTGGSVSTLTIQRTQQEDSAVYLCASSLGLAGRGRTYEQFFGPGTRLTVL.

This sequence joins TRBV15 and TRBJ2-5; D call uncertain. V was cut by 0 bases and J by 2 bases, with 7 bases left in between. CDR1 and CDR2 (germline): LNHNV, YYDKDF (reference sequence). The CDR3 totals 14 residues. CDR3 sequence: CATSREVRQETQYF. DNA of the CDR3: TGTGCCACCAGCAGAGAGGTTAGGCAAGAGACCCAGTACTTC.